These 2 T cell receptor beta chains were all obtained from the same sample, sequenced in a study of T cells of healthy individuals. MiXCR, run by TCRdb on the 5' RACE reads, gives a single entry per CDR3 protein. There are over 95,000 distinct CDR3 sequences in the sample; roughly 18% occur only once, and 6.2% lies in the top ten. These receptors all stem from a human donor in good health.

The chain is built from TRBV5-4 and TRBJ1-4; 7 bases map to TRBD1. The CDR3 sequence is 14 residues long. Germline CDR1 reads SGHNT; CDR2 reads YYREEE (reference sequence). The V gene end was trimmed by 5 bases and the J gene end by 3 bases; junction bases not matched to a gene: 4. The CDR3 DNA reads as TGTGCCAGCAGTCGGGACAGAGCTAATGAAAAACTGTTTTTT. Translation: CASSRDRANEKLFF.

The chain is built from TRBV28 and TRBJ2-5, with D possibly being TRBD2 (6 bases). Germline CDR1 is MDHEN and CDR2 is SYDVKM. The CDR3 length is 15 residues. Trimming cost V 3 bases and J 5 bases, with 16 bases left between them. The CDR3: CASSFRLTRGETQYF. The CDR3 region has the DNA TGTGCCAGCAGTTTCCGACTAACCCGGGGGGAGACCCAGTACTTC. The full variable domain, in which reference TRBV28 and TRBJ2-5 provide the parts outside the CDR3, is DVKVTQSSRYLVKRTGEKVFLECVQDMDHENMFWYRQDPGLGLRLIYFSYDVKMKEKGDIPEGYSVSREKKERFSLILESASTNQTSMYLCASSFRLTRGETQYFGPGTRLLVL.